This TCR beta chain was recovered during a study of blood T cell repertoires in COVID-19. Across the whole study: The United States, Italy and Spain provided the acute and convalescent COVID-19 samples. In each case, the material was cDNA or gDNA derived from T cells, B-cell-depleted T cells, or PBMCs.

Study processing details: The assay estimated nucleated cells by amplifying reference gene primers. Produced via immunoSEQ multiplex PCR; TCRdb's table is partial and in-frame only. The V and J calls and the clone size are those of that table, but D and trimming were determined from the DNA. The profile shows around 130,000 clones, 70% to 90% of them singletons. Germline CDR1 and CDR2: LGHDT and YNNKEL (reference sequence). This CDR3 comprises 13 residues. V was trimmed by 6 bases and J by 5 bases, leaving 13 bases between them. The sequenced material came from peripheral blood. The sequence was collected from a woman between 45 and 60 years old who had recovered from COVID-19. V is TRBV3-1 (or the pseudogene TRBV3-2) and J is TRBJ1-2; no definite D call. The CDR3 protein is CASRAEPGYGYTF. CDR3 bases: TGTGCCAGCAGGGCTGAACCCGGGTATGGCTACACCTTC.